This entry features one T cell receptor beta chain sequence. Its antigen is not identified. This sample is part of a study of T-cell memory formation after mild COVID-19. Study findings and constraints: CM and EM subsets held most contracting CD4+ clones; EMRA held CD8+ ones.

TCRdb re-called the 5' RACE reads through MiXCR, storing one row per CDR3 protein. The table lists 350,000 or so distinct CDR3 sequences, 20% to 25% of them singletons. The ends lost 2 bases at V and 8 bases at J; junction bases unmatched: 17. The CDR3 consists of 18 residues. Germline V lookup: CDR1 SGHTA, CDR2 FQGTGA. This chain links TRBV7-3 with TRBJ2-1, with 8 bases identical to TRBD2. The origin of this receptor is a man between 18 and 29 years old who had mild COVID-19 (a few samples of this study predate the infection). Cell type and time point are not known. Sequencing was carried out using PBMCs or a T cell subset sorted from them (not recorded which). The CDR3 loop is CASSLGSSGLGGLHEQFF. In nucleotides, the CDR3 is TGTGCCAGCAGCTTAGGTTCCTCGGGACTAGGTGGTTTGCATGAGCAGTTCTTC. The full variable domain, in which reference TRBV7-3 and TRBJ2-1 provide the parts outside the CDR3, is GAGVSQTPSNKVTEKGKYVELRCDPISGHTALYWYRQSLGQGPEFLIYFQGTGAADDSGLPNDRFFAVRPEGSVSTLKIQRTERGDSAVYLCASSLGSSGLGGLHEQFFGPGTRLTVL.